This TCR beta chain was documented in a study of early T cells in non-severe SARS-CoV-2 infection. Per germline, CDR1 SQVTM and CDR2 ANQGSEA. The CDR3 is 14 amino acids. With 3 bases removed from V and 2 bases from J, the gap between germline ends came to 13 bases. TCRdb passed the 5' RACE reads through MiXCR, listing each CDR3 protein once. The sample contains 80,000 or so distinct CDR3 sequences, 10% to 15% of which appear only once. This clonotype was detected a few times. The receptor was isolated from an adult who was a healthcare worker with PCR-confirmed SARS-CoV-2 infection or an uninfected control (not recorded which). The chain carries TRBV29-1 and TRBJ1-1, with D maybe TRBD1 (6 bases). What was sequenced was whole blood. The chain's CDR3 is CSVDLRQANTEAFF. As DNA, the CDR3 is TGCAGCGTTGACTTGAGACAGGCTAACACTGAAGCTTTCTTT.